Listed below are T cell receptor beta chains from one sample, sequenced in a study of cytomegalovirus exposure and HLA in healthy donors. Produced via immunoSEQ multiplex PCR; TCRdb's table is partial and in-frame only. This sample's clone table lists 180,000 or so clones. What was sequenced was PBMCs. These receptor sequences come from a boy younger than 18 in good health and CMV-seronegative. The CDR3 runs from the conserved cysteine through the conserved F or W. Each record gives: J gene, D gene, V gene, CDR3 protein, CDR3 DNA. A D gene is named only where the DNA matches it firmly.

>TRBJ2-7|TRBD2|TRBV13
CASSPRLLGTSGGYEQYF
TGTGCCAGCAGCCCTAGATTGCTCGGGACTAGCGGGGGCTACGAGCAGTACTTC
>TRBJ1-2|.|TRBV5-4
CASRTPTGLNGYTF
TGTGCCAGCAGAACTCCAACAGGGTTAAATGGCTACACCTTC
>TRBJ1-2|.|TRBV7-3
CASSETGNPGGYTF
TGTGCCAGCAGCGAGACCGGGAACCCGGGCGGCTACACCTTC
>TRBJ2-3|TRBD2|TRBV5-6
CASSPAGGLGISDTQYF
TGTGCCAGCAGCCCCGCGGGGGGGCTAGGGATTTCAGATACGCAGTATTTT
>TRBJ1-6|.|TRBV27
CASSFNNNSPLHF
TGTGCCAGCAGTTTCAACAATAATTCACCCCTCCACTTT
>TRBJ1-2|.|TRBV2
CASISRRVGGYTF
TGTGCCAGCATCTCCCGCAGGGTGGGGGGCTACACCTTC
>TRBJ2-1|.|TRBV5-6
CASSLARGEVNNEQFF
TGTGCCAGCAGCTTGGCCAGGGGGGAGGTGAACAATGAGCAGTTCTTC
>TRBJ2-7|TRBD1|TRBV19
CASSIGAGGAYEQYF
TGTGCCAGTAGTATAGGCGCAGGGGGAGCCTACGAGCAGTACTTC
>TRBJ2-5|TRBD1|TRBV29-1
CSVDKRQGAQETQYF
TGCAGCGTTGACAAGAGACAGGGGGCCCAAGAGACCCAGTACTTC
>TRBJ1-2|TRBD1|TRBV2
CASSETGGGYTF
TGTGCCAGCAGTGAAACAGGGGGCGGCTACACCTTC
>TRBJ2-1|TRBD2|TRBV4-1
CASSQEVRGGDEQFF
TGCGCCAGCAGCCAAGAAGTACGGGGGGGGGATGAGCAGTTCTTC
>TRBJ1-6|TRBD1|TRBV27
CASTLTTGGGSPLHF
TGTGCCAGCACCCTCACGACAGGGGGCGGTTCACCCCTCCACTTT
>TRBJ2-7|TRBD1|TRBV5-4
CASASGTGAYEQYF
TGTGCCAGTGCCTCCGGGACAGGCGCCTACGAGCAGTACTTC
>TRBJ2-5|TRBD2|TRBV6-1
CASRFGGWETQYF
TGTGCCAGCAGGTTCGGGGGGTGGGAGACCCAGTACTTC
>TRBJ2-3|TRBD2|TRBV11-2
CASRGLAGAPAQYF
TGTGCCAGCAGAGGACTAGCGGGGGCCCCTGCACAGTATTTT
>TRBJ2-2|TRBD1|TRBV19
CASSIPQGATSYGELFF
TGTGCCAGTAGTATCCCCCAGGGGGCTACTTCCTACGGGGAGCTGTTTTTT
>TRBJ2-3|.|TRBV6-4
CASKPGTNTDTQYF
TGTGCCAGCAAACCCGGGACAAACACAGATACGCAGTATTTT
>TRBJ2-1|TRBD2|TRBV6-4
CASSDSSGGAIDEQFF
TGTGCCAGCAGTGACTCTAGCGGGGGGGCCATCGATGAGCAGTTCTTC
>TRBJ1-1|.|TRBV30
CAWGASGTEAFF
TGTGCCTGGGGGGCGTCGGGCACTGAAGCTTTCTTT
>TRBJ1-2|.|TRBV14
CASSQATAAGSGYTF
TGTGCCAGCAGCCAAGCGACAGCCGCTGGGTCTGGCTACACCTTC
>TRBJ1-1|TRBD1|TRBV19
CASTQTGTNTEAFF
TGTGCCAGTACCCAGACAGGGACGAACACTGAAGCTTTCTTT
>TRBJ2-7|.|TRBV7-9
CASSLESSGAEQYF
TGTGCCAGCAGCCTGGAGTCTTCAGGGGCCGAGCAGTACTTC
>TRBJ2-1|TRBD2|TRBV11-3
CASSLEGGGKDNEQFF
TGTGCCAGCAGCTTAGAGGGCGGGGGTAAGGACAATGAGCAGTTCTTC
>TRBJ2-1|.|TRBV9
CASSVEAWNEQFF
TGTGCCAGCAGCGTGGAGGCTTGGAATGAGCAGTTCTTC
>TRBJ1-2|.|TRBV18
CASSLLGETNYGYTF
TGTGCCAGCTCACTATTGGGAGAGACTAACTATGGCTACACCTTC
>TRBJ2-3|TRBD1|TRBV14
CASSRGWTGPTDTQYF
TGTGCCAGCAGCCGAGGATGGACAGGGCCCACAGATACGCAGTATTTT
>TRBJ2-7|.|TRBV6-6
CASSYSDRGQAYEQYF
TGTGCCAGCAGTTACTCAGATAGGGGCCAGGCCTACGAGCAGTACTTC
>TRBJ1-6|.|TRBV4-1
CATIRWLGQGRVPLHF
TGCGCCACCATTCGGTGGTTGGGGCAGGGGCGGGTACCCCTCCACTTT
>TRBJ2-7|.|TRBV4-1
CASSRVGGSYEQYF
TGCGCCAGCAGTCGAGTCGGGGGATCCTACGAGCAGTACTTC